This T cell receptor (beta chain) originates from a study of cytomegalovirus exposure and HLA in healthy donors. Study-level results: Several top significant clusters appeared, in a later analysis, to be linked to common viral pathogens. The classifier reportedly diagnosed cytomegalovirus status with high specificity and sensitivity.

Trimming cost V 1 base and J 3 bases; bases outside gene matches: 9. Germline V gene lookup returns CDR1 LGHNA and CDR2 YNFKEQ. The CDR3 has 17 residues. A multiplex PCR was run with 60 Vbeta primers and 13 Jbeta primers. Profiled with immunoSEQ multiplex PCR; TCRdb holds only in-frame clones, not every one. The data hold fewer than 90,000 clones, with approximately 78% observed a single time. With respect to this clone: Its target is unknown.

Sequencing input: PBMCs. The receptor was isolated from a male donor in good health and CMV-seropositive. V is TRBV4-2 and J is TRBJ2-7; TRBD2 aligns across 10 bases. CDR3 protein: CASSQGLSSGSFYEQYF. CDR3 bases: TGTGCCAGCAGCCAAGGTCTTTCTAGCGGGAGTTTCTACGAGCAGTACTTC.